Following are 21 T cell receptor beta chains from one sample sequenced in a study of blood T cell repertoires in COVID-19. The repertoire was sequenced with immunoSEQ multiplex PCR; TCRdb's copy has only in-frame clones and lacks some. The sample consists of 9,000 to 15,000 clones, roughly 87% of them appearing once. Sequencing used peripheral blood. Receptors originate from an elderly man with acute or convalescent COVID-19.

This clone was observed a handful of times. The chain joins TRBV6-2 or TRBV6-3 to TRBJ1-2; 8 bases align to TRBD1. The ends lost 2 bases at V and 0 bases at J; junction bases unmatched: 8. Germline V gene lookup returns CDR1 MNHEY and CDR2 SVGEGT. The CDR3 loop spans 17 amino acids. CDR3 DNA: TGTGCCAGCAGTTACCTGGACAGGGTTCGAGCTAACTATGGCTACACCTTC. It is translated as CASSYLDRVRANYGYTF.

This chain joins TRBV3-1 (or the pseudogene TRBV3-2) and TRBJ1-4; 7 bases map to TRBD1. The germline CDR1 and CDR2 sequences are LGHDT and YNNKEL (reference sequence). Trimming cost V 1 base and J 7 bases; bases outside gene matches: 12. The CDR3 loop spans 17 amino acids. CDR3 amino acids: CASSQGRARTGGEKLFF. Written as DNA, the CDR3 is TGTGCCAGCAGCCAAGGGCGTGCCAGGACAGGAGGTGAAAAACTGTTTTTT.

DNA of the CDR3: TGCGCCAGCAGCTCAACTAGCGGGAGGGAGCAGTACTTC. The encoded protein is CASSSTSGREQYF. The genes are TRBV5-1 and TRBJ2-7; 12 nucleotides match TRBD2. Looked up from germline, CDR1 is SGHRS and CDR2 is YFSETQ. With 3 bases clipped from V and 7 bases from J, the junction kept 2 bases outside the gene matches. This CDR3 spans 13 amino acids.

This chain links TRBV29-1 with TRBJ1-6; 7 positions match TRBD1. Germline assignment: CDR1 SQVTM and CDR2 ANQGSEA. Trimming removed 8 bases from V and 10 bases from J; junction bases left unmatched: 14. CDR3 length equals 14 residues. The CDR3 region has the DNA TGCAGCCCTGGAGGGGGCGGTAAGGGGTCACCCCTCCACTTT. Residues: CSPGGGGKGSPLHF.

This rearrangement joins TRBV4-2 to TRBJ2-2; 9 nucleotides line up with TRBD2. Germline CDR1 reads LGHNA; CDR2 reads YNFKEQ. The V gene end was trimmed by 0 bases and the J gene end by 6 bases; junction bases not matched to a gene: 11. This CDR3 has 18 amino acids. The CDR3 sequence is CASSQDWAGGRLSGELFF. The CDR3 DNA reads TGTGCCAGCAGCCAAGATTGGGCGGGGGGGCGACTCTCCGGGGAGCTGTTTTTT.

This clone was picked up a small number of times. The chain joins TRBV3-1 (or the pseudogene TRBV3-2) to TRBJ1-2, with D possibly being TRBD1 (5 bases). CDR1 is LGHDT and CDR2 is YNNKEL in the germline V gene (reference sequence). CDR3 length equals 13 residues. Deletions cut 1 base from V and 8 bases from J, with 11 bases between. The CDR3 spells CASSQVRAGGYTF. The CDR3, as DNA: TGTGCCAGCAGCCAAGTCAGGGCAGGAGGCTACACCTTC.

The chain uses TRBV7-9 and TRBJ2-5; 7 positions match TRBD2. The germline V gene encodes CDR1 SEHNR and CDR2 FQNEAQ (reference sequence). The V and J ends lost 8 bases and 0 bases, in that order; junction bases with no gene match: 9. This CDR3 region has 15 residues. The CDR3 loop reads CASVLGRGYQETQYF. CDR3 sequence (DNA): TGTGCCAGCGTCCTTGGGCGGGGGTACCAAGAGACCCAGTACTTC.

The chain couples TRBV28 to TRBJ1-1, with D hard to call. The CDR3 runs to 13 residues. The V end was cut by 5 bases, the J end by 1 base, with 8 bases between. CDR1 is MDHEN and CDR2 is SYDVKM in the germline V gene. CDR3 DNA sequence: TGTGCCAGCAGTCGAAACAGGAACACTGAAGCTTTCTTT. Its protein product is CASSRNRNTEAFF.

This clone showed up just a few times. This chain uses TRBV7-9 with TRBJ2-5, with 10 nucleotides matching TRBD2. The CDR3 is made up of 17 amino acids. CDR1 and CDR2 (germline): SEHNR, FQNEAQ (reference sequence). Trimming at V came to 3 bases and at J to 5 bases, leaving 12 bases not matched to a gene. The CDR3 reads CASSFGLAGARRETQYF. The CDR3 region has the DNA TGTGCCAGCAGCTTTGGGCTAGCGGGGGCCCGGCGGGAGACCCAGTACTTC.

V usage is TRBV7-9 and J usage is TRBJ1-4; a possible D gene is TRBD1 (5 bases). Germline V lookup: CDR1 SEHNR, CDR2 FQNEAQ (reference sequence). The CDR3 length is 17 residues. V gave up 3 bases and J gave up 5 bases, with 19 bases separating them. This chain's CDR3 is CASSLVQGGYKNEKLFF. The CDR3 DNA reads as TGTGCCAGCAGCTTGGTTCAGGGAGGCTATAAAAATGAAAAACTGTTTTTT.

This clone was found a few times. CDR3 amino acids: CASSLGGGTKETQYF. In DNA, the CDR3 is TGTGCCAGCAGCTTAGGCGGGGGGACTAAAGAGACCCAGTACTTC. The genes are TRBV7-8 and TRBJ2-5; 8 bases agree with TRBD2. CDR3 size: 15 residues. Germline loops: CDR1 SGHVS, CDR2 FQNEAQ. Losses at the gene ends were 1 base for V and 3 bases for J; bases not matched to a gene: 4.

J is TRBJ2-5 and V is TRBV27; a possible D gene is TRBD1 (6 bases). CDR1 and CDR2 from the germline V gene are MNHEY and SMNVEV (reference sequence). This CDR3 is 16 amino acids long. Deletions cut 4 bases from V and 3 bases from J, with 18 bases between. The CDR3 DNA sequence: TGTGCCAGCAGTTCATGGCCGACAGGAGAAAAAGAGACCCAGTACTTC. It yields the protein CASSSWPTGEKETQYF.

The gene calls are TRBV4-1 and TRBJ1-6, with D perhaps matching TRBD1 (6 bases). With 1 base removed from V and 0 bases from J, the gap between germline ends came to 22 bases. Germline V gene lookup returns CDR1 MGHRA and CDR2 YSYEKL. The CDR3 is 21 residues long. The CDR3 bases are TGCGCCAGCAGCCAAGCGGGTGGCAGGGGACCTACGAGCTCCTATAATTCACCCCTCCACTTT. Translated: CASSQAGGRGPTSSYNSPLHF.

CDR3: CAWSGQVHDIQYF. CDR3 nucleotide sequence: TGTGCCTGGTCGGGACAGGTTCATGACATTCAGTACTTC. The V call is TRBV30, the J call TRBJ2-4; the match to TRBD1 covers 8 bases. CDR1 is GTSNPN, CDR2 SVGIG, per germline (reference sequence). J lost 8 bases, V lost 5 bases, and 8 bases had no gene match. The CDR3 contains 13 residues.

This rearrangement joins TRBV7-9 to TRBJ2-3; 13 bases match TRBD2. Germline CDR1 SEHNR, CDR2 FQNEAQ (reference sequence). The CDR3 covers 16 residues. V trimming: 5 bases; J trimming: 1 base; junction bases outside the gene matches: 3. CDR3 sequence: CASSQGLAGGTDTQYF. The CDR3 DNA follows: TGTGCCAGCAGCCAAGGACTAGCGGGGGGCACAGATACGCAGTATTTT.

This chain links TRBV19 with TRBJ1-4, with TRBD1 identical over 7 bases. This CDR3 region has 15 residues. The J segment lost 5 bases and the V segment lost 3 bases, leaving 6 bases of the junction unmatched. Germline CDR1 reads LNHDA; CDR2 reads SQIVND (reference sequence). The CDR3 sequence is CASSIQGESNEKLFF. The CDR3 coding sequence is TGTGCCAGTAGTATCCAGGGGGAGTCAAATGAAAAACTGTTTTTT.

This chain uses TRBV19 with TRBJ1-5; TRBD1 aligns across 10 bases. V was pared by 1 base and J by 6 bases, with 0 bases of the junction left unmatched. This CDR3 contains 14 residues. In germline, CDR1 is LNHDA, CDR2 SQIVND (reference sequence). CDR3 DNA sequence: TGTGCCAGTAGTATAGGGGACAGGGGTCAGCCCCAGCATTTT. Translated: CASSIGDRGQPQHF.

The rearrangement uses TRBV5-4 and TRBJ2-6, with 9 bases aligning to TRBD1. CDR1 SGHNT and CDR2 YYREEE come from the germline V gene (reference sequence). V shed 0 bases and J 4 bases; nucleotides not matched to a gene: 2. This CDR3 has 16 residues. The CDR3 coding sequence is TGTGCCAGCAGCTTGGGGACAGGGGCGGGGGCCAACGTCCTGACTTTC. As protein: CASSLGTGAGANVLTF.

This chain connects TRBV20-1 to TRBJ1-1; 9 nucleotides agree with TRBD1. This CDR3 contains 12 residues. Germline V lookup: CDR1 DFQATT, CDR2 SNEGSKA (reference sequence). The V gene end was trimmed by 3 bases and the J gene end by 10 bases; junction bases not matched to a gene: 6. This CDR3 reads CSASTGGTGAFF. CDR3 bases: TGCAGTGCTAGTACAGGGGGCACAGGAGCTTTCTTT.

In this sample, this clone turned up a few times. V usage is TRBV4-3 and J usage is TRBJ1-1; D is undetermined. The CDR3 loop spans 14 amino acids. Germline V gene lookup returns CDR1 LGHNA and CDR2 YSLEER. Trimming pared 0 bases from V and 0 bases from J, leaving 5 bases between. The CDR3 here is CASSQERMNTEAFF. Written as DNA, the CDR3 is TGCGCCAGCAGCCAAGAGAGGATGAACACTGAAGCTTTCTTT.

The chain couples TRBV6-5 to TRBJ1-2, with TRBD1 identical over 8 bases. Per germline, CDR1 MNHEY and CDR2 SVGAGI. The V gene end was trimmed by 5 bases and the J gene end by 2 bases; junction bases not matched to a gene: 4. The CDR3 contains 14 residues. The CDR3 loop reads CASSSSGGNYGYTF. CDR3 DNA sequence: TGTGCCAGCAGTAGCTCAGGGGGCAACTATGGCTACACCTTC.